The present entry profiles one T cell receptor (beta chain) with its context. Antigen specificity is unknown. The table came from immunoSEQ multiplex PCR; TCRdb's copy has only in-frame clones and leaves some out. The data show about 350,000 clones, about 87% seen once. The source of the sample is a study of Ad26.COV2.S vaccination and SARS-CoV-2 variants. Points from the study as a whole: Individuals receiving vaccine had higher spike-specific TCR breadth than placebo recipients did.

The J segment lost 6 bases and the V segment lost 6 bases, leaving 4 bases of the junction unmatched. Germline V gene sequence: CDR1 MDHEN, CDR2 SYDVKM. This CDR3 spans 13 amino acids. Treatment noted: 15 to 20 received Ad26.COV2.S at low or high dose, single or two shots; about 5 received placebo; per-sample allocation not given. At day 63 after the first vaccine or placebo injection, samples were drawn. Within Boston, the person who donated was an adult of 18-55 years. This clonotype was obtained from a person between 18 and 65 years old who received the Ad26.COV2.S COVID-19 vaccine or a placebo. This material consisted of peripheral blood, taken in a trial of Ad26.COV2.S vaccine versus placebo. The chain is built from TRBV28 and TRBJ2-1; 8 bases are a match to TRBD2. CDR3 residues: CASRGLARNEQFF. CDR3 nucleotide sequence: TGTGCCAGCAGAGGACTAGCCCGCAATGAGCAGTTCTTC. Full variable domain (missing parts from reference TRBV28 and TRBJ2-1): DVKVTQSSRYLVKRTGEKVFLECVQDMDHENMFWYRQDPGLGLRLIYFSYDVKMKEKGDIPEGYSVSREKKERFSLILESASTNQTSMYLCASRGLARNEQFFGPGTRLTVL.